One sample yielded the 16 T cell receptor beta chains listed below, sequenced in a study of monozygotic twins with inflammatory bowel disease. With the 5' RACE reads reprocessed, TCRdb shows one record per CDR3 protein and no DNA. The ten most abundant clones cover around 2.8% of a sample with about 160,000 distinct CDR3 sequences. Sequenced input: blood. All receptors come from a human donor with ulcerative colitis or Crohn's disease, or a healthy co-twin of an affected twin (not recorded which).

V usage is TRBV4-2 and J usage is TRBJ2-6; TCRdb proposes TRBD2, but this gene call is untestable without DNA. This CDR3 has 19 amino acids. Germline V gives CDR1 LGHNA, CDR2 YNFKEQ. CDR3: CASSQTRLAGVPGANVLTF.

The V and J genes are TRBV4-1 and TRBJ2-7; TCRdb selects TRBD1, and the lack of DNA leaves this call unchecked. This CDR3 comprises 14 residues. CDR1 is MGHRA and CDR2 is YSYEKL in the germline V gene. This CDR3 reads CASSQWQGVNEQYF.

This chain joins TRBV28 and TRBJ2-7; TCRdb indicates TRBD2, and absent DNA this call remains unverified. The CDR3 covers 15 residues. Germline assignment: CDR1 MDHEN and CDR2 SYDVKM. The CDR3 protein is CASGEGSGRTYEQYF. Full variable domain (outside the CDR3, taken from reference TRBV28 and TRBJ2-7): DVKVTQSSRYLVKRTGEKVFLECVQDMDHENMFWYRQDPGLGLRLIYFSYDVKMKEKGDIPEGYSVSREKKERFSLILESASTNQTSMYLCASGEGSGRTYEQYFGPGTRLTVT.

This sequence joins TRBV5-5 and TRBJ2-3. The CDR3 has 15 residues. The germline gives CDR1 SGHKS, CDR2 YYEKEE (reference sequence). The CDR3 reads CASSLVATRTDTQYF.

V usage is TRBV29-1 and J usage is TRBJ2-1. CDR3 length: 14 amino acids. The germline gives CDR1 SQVTM, CDR2 ANQGSEA. The CDR3 region is CSVDRESSYNEQFF.

The V call is TRBV19, the J call TRBJ2-1; the D call from TCRdb, TRBD2, cannot be confirmed without DNA. The CDR3 is 15 amino acids. Per the germline V gene, CDR1 is LNHDA and CDR2 is SQIVND (reference sequence). CDR3 protein: CASRELAGGPHEQFF.

The chain is built from TRBV5-6 and TRBJ1-6; the TCRdb call, TRBD1, lacks DNA for checking. The CDR3 totals 15 residues. Germline V gene data show CDR1 as SGHDT and CDR2 as YYEEEE. CDR3 loop: CASSPNREGGSPLHF.

V is TRBV12-3 or TRBV12-4 and J is TRBJ1-1. The CDR3 runs 15 residues. The CDR3 loop reads CASSLGGRVNTEAFF.

The rearrangement links TRBV20-1 to TRBJ1-5; checking the TCRdb D call of TRBD1 is not possible without DNA. The CDR3 runs to 14 residues. Germline V gene data show CDR1 as DFQATT and CDR2 as SNEGSKA (reference sequence). Here the CDR3 reads CSARVTGFNQPQHF.

The CDR3 region is CASSSDSGEQFF. The chain uses TRBV7-3 and TRBJ2-1. From germline, CDR1 is SGHTA and CDR2 FQGTGA. The CDR3 length is 12 residues.

The chain employs TRBV4-1 and TRBJ2-3; no DNA is available, so the TRBD2 call from TCRdb remains unchecked. The CDR3 runs to 14 residues. The germline gives CDR1 MGHRA, CDR2 YSYEKL. The CDR3: CASSQVTSVDTQYF.

The V gene is TRBV7-9, the J gene TRBJ2-7; TCRdb calls TRBD2, which cannot be checked without DNA. The CDR3 sequence is 14 residues long. CDR1 is SEHNR, CDR2 FQNEAQ, per germline (reference sequence). The CDR3: CASSSVTSTYEQYF. Full variable domain (remainder filled in from reference TRBV7-9 and TRBJ2-7): DTGVSQNPRHKITKRGQNVTFRCDPISEHNRLYWYRQTLGQGPEFLTYFQNEAQLEKSRLLSDRFSAERPKGSFSTLEIQRTEQGDSAMYLCASSSVTSTYEQYFGPGTRLTVT.

The CDR3 protein is CASSTGRNTDTQYF. The J gene is TRBJ2-3, the V gene TRBV18; TCRdb proposes TRBD1, but this gene call is untestable without DNA. The CDR3 extends over 14 amino acids. Germline V lookup: CDR1 KGHSH, CDR2 LQKENI.

The chain uses TRBV5-1 and TRBJ1-1; the D gene TCRdb calls, TRBD1, cannot be checked with no DNA. This CDR3 spans 16 amino acids. From germline, CDR1 is SGHRS and CDR2 YFSETQ. Here the CDR3 reads CASSLSRDRGSTEAFF.

The chain employs TRBV5-1 and TRBJ1-6. The CDR3 extends over 13 amino acids. Germline CDR1 SGHRS, CDR2 YFSETQ. The CDR3 reads CASSFEGDSPLHF.

The CDR3 region is CAWSRGSNEKLFF. V and J are TRBV30 and TRBJ1-4; the D call of TRBD1 rests on TCRdb alone, since no DNA is present to check it. Germline V CDR1 and CDR2: GTSNPN, SVGIG (reference sequence). This CDR3 region has 13 residues.